The present T cell receptor (beta chain) was sequenced within a study of cytomegalovirus exposure and HLA in healthy donors. Study as a whole: The use of the same platform for the 130 or so validation repertoires and the 600 to 800 first-cohort repertoires was reported by a later analysis. Study findings and constraints: The study flagged some 180 TCR beta chains as cytomegalovirus-associated. First-cohort TCR clusters were later found to tend to co-occur in the 120 validation repertoires.

The 120-subject validation cohort, separate from the approximately 630-subject first cohort, included the donors. Of note for this clone: Its antigen is not identified.

Profiled with immunoSEQ multiplex PCR; TCRdb holds only in-frame clones, not every one. This sample has some 110,000 clones, with roughly 93% found just once. The CDR3 sequence is 15 residues long. V was cut by 2 bases and J by 7 bases, with 17 bases left in between. From germline, CDR1 is GTSNPN and CDR2 SVGIG (reference sequence). This rearrangement joins TRBV30 to TRBJ1-4; TRBD1 is a possible D gene (5 bases). Material for sequencing was PBMCs. The origin of this receptor is a woman aged 18 to 35 in good health and CMV-seronegative. This CDR3 is CAWSTIRALGEKLFF. CDR3 nucleotide sequence: TGTGCCTGGAGTACTATCAGGGCCCTGGGTGAAAAACTGTTTTTT.